This is a list of T cell receptor beta chains from one sample in a study of T cell responses to AZD1222 COVID-19 vaccine. Repertoires were generated with immunoSEQ multiplex PCR, while TCRdb's copy carries only in-frame clones and drops some. The sample consists of some 150,000 clones, 93% of them appearing once. This sample comprised peripheral blood, obtained on day 0 of AZD1222 vaccination. The receptors derive from an adult in good health. CDR3s include the opening cysteine and the closing phenylalanine or tryptophan. Each record gives: clone size, V gene, J gene, D gene, CDR3 DNA, CDR3 protein. The D gene is left open where the match is weak. Some rows have no size entry. The others give once, few or many, or a class for an expanded clone.

>once|TRBV12-5|TRBJ2-7|TRBD2
TGTGCTAGTGGTATCGCCTCTAGCGGGAGTGTCGAGCAGTACTTC
CASGIASSGSVEQYF
>.|TRBV7-8|TRBJ1-2|.
TGTGCCAGCAGCCAAGGAGGGGGGTATGGCTACACCTTC
CASSQGGGYGYTF
>.|TRBV30|TRBJ2-4|TRBD2
TGTGCCTGGAGTGTACGGGCGACTCGGGAGGGCATTCAGTACTTC
CAWSVRATREGIQYF
>.|TRBV5-1|TRBJ2-7|.
TGCGCCAGCAGCTCCCTCGGGAGTAAGCGGGTCTACGAGCAGTACTTC
CASSSLGSKRVYEQYF
>.|TRBV6-6|TRBJ2-1|.
TGTGCCAGCAGTTACAGAGGGTCCTACAATGAGCAGTTCTTC
CASSYRGSYNEQFF
>.|TRBV27|TRBJ2-2|.
TGTGCCAGCAGTTATGACAGGTCCAGGACCGGGGAGCTGTTTTTT
CASSYDRSRTGELFF
>.|TRBV20-1|TRBJ1-2|.
TGCAGTGCTATGGACAGTTGGGGCTACACCTTC
CSAMDSWGYTF
>few|TRBV2|TRBJ1-1|.
TGTGCCAGCAGTGGACACCTGAACACTGAAGCTTTCTTT
CASSGHLNTEAFF
>.|TRBV3-1/TRBV3-2|TRBJ1-2|.
TGTGCCAGCAGCCAAGATCGAGCGACAGGTAGCTATGGCTACACCTTC
CASSQDRATGSYGYTF
>.|TRBV25-1|TRBJ2-1|.
TGTGCCAGCAGTGGATTCAATGAGCAGTTCTTC
CASSGFNEQFF
>.|TRBV5-1|TRBJ1-1|.
TGCGCCAGCAGCTCCGGGACATCGAACACTGAAGCTTTCTTT
CASSSGTSNTEAFF
>.|TRBV7-3|TRBJ2-2|.
TGTGCCAGCAGCAAATACAGCGGGGAGCTGTTTTTT
CASSKYSGELFF
>.|TRBV7-9|TRBJ2-3|.
TGTGCCAGCAGCTCCACTTCCGGCTCCGGGACAGATACGCAGTATTTT
CASSSTSGSGTDTQYF
>.|TRBV5-1|TRBJ2-1|TRBD2
TGCGCCAGCAGCTTGGGACTAGCGGGCCAAAGCTCCTACAATGAGCAGTTCTTC
CASSLGLAGQSSYNEQFF
>.|TRBV5-1|TRBJ2-7|.
TGCGCCAGCAGCCCGGGAGCAGGGCCCTACGAGCAGTACTTC
CASSPGAGPYEQYF
>.|TRBV15|TRBJ2-5|.
TGTGCCACCAGCAGAGTCGGGGGCGCGGAGACCCAGTACTTC
CATSRVGGAETQYF
>.|TRBV19|TRBJ1-2|TRBD1
TGTGCCAGTAGTATTCCCCTCTCCGGGACAGGGGTCCAGAACTATGGCTACACCTTC
CASSIPLSGTGVQNYGYTF
>medium-sized|TRBV5-4|TRBJ2-1|.
TGTGCCAGCAGCTTGCCCTCTTTAAATGAGCAGTTCTTC
CASSLPSLNEQFF
>.|TRBV6-5|TRBJ2-5|.
TGTGCCAGCAGTTATTCCCAAATGTATGAGACCCAGTACTTC
CASSYSQMYETQYF
>.|TRBV2|TRBJ1-4|.
TGTGCCAGCAGTACCTCCAGGAGCAATGAAAAACTGTTTTTT
CASSTSRSNEKLFF
>.|TRBV28|TRBJ1-2|TRBD1
TGTGCCAGCAGTCCCGACCCTATACAGGGGGGGACGATGGGCTACACCTTC
CASSPDPIQGGTMGYTF
>.|TRBV18|TRBJ1-5|TRBD1
TGTGCCAGCTCACCCCCGGGACAGCGCAATCAGCCCCAGCATTTT
CASSPPGQRNQPQHF
>.|TRBV27|TRBJ1-1|TRBD1
TGTGCCAGCAGTCCGGGACAGGGGGAGTGGAACACTGAAGCTTTCTTT
CASSPGQGEWNTEAFF
>.|TRBV5-5|TRBJ1-4|TRBD1
TGTGCCAGCAGCTTTGGTTCAGGGGGCAATGAAAAACTGTTTTTT
CASSFGSGGNEKLFF
>.|TRBV5-5|TRBJ1-1|.
TGTGCCAGCAGCTTGATCACGGTTACTGAAGCTTTCTTT
CASSLITVTEAFF
>few|TRBV5-1|TRBJ2-1|.
TGCGCCAGCAGCTTAAAGAGGGGGTCCTACAATGAGCAGTTCTTC
CASSLKRGSYNEQFF
>.|TRBV7-9|TRBJ2-3|TRBD2
TGTGCCAGCAGCTTACGCGGCGGGAGGTCTACGCAGTATTTT
CASSLRGGRSTQYF
>.|TRBV20-1|TRBJ2-7|.
TGCAGTGCTAGTAAAGTCACTCCTAGCTCCTACGAGCAGTACTTC
CSASKVTPSSYEQYF
>.|TRBV28|TRBJ1-6|TRBD1
TGTGCCAGCAGTGCCCCACAGGGGGAAGGTTCACCCCTCCACTTT
CASSAPQGEGSPLHF
>once|TRBV12-5|TRBJ1-2|TRBD1
TGTGCTAGTGGTTTAGGGACCAGGGGGCCTCGGTATGGCTACACCTTC
CASGLGTRGPRYGYTF
>.|TRBV14|TRBJ2-1|TRBD2
TGTGCCAGCAGCCCCCGCGGACTAGCGGGATACAATGAGCAGTTCTTC
CASSPRGLAGYNEQFF
>.|TRBV15|TRBJ1-1|TRBD1
TGTGCCACCAGCAGCGCCCGGGACAGGGAACTAGAAGCTTTCTTT
CATSSARDRELEAFF
>.|TRBV19|TRBJ2-7|.
TGTGCCAGTAGTAATCAGGGGGGTCGCTACGAGCAGTACTTC
CASSNQGGRYEQYF
>.|TRBV27|TRBJ2-1|TRBD2
TGTGCCAGCAGTTCCCCCGCTAGCGGGAGAGGGTATGAGCAGTTCTTC
CASSSPASGRGYEQFF
>.|TRBV12-5|TRBJ2-3|TRBD2
TGTGCTAGTGGCGGGGGGGGTGGCACAGATACGCAGTATTTT
CASGGGGGTDTQYF
>.|TRBV19|TRBJ1-4|.
TGTGCCAGTAGTATTGGACAGCAGGATGAAAAACTGTTTTTT
CASSIGQQDEKLFF
>.|TRBV6-2/TRBV6-3|TRBJ1-2|TRBD1
TGTGCCAGCAGTTACGGGACAGAAGGGTCTTATGGCTACACCTTC
CASSYGTEGSYGYTF
>.|TRBV7-9|TRBJ2-3|.
TGTGCCAGCAGCTTAACCGGGGGGCGGGCCACAGATACGCAGTATTTT
CASSLTGGRATDTQYF
>.|TRBV11-2|TRBJ2-3|.
TGTGCCAGCAGCTTAGATCGGGGAGATACGCAGTATTTT
CASSLDRGDTQYF
>.|TRBV29-1|TRBJ1-2|.
TGCAGCGTTGTGGGGACTCCAGAACCTATTAACTATGGCTACACCTTC
CSVVGTPEPINYGYTF
>.|TRBV7-9|TRBJ2-1|.
TGTGCCAGCAGCTTACGTTATGGAGAGACTGCAACGCCCTTAGGAGAGCAGTTCTTC
CASSLRYGETATPLGEQFF
>.|TRBV5-4|TRBJ2-5|TRBD1
TGTGCCAGCAGCTGGGGGACGACAGGGTTGGAAGAGACCCAGTACTTC
CASSWGTTGLEETQYF
>.|TRBV7-9|TRBJ1-1|TRBD1
TGTGCCAGCAGCTCCCGGGACAGGGGTACGAACACTGAAGCTTTCTTT
CASSSRDRGTNTEAFF
>.|TRBV12-3/TRBV12-4|TRBJ1-3|.
TGTGCCAGCAGTTTCTCTGGAAACACCATATATTTT
CASSFSGNTIYF
>.|TRBV7-2|TRBJ1-6|TRBD1
TGTGCCAGCAGCCAAGGGGGACAGCCATATAATTCACCCCTCCACTTT
CASSQGGQPYNSPLHF
>.|TRBV5-1|TRBJ2-3|TRBD2
TGCGCCAGCAGCTTAGCGGGAATCGAAGATACGCAGTATTTT
CASSLAGIEDTQYF